The rows below give T cell receptor beta chains drawn from one sample of a study of blood T cell repertoires in COVID-19. Assay used: immunoSEQ multiplex PCR; TCRdb lists only in-frame clones, some missing. The sample holds around 190,000 clones, 70% to 90% seen once. The specimen sequenced was peripheral blood. All receptors come from a man aged 45-60 years with COVID-19, enrolled during active disease. The CDR3 runs from the conserved cysteine through the conserved F or W. The D gene is left open where the match is weak. Not all rows give a size; the values are once, few, many and, for expanded clones, a class.

v_gene: TRBV27; abundance: once; d_gene: TRBD2; j_gene: TRBJ2-2; CDR3aa: CASGGGNANTGELFF; CDR3nt: TGTGCCAGCGGCGGGGGGAACGCGAACACCGGGGAGCTGTTTTTT
v_gene: TRBV6-4; abundance: NA; d_gene: TRBD2; j_gene: TRBJ2-1; CDR3aa: CASSLTSGGVSYNEQFF; CDR3nt: TGTGCCAGCAGTCTTACTAGCGGGGGAGTCTCCTACAATGAGCAGTTCTTC
v_gene: TRBV7-2; abundance: NA; d_gene: NA; j_gene: TRBJ2-5; CDR3aa: CASRLSRGGQETQYF; CDR3nt: TGTGCCAGCAGGTTAAGTAGGGGGGGGCAAGAGACCCAGTACTTC
v_gene: TRBV5-6; abundance: NA; d_gene: NA; j_gene: TRBJ2-7; CDR3aa: CASSLGGGTYEQYF; CDR3nt: TGTGCCAGCAGCTTGGGCGGGGGCACCTACGAGCAGTACTTC
v_gene: TRBV19; abundance: NA; d_gene: TRBD1; j_gene: TRBJ1-2; CDR3aa: CASSMIDRDYGYTF; CDR3nt: TGTGCCAGTAGTATGATCGACAGGGACTATGGCTACACCTTC
v_gene: TRBV6-6; abundance: NA; d_gene: TRBD2; j_gene: TRBJ2-1; CDR3aa: CASSYDGRDGSDEQFF; CDR3nt: TGTGCCAGCAGTTACGACGGGAGGGACGGTAGTGATGAGCAGTTCTTC
v_gene: TRBV7-3; abundance: NA; d_gene: NA; j_gene: TRBJ2-2; CDR3aa: CASSLTGSNTGELFF; CDR3nt: TGTGCCAGCAGCTTAACCGGGTCGAACACCGGGGAGCTGTTTTTT
v_gene: TRBV2; abundance: NA; d_gene: NA; j_gene: TRBJ1-4; CDR3aa: CASSKTPGDEKLFF; CDR3nt: TGTGCCAGCAGTAAAACGCCAGGTGACGAAAAACTGTTTTTT
v_gene: TRBV14; abundance: NA; d_gene: TRBD1; j_gene: TRBJ1-1; CDR3aa: CASSPRTGKNTEAFF; CDR3nt: TGTGCCAGCAGCCCACGGACAGGGAAGAACACTGAAGCTTTCTTT
v_gene: TRBV5-4; abundance: NA; d_gene: NA; j_gene: TRBJ1-3; CDR3aa: CASSLAPGTAGNTIYF; CDR3nt: TGTGCCAGCAGCTTGGCCCCCGGTACAGCCGGAAACACCATATATTTT
v_gene: TRBV19; abundance: NA; d_gene: TRBD1; j_gene: TRBJ2-7; CDR3aa: CASNLGTGIHEQYF; CDR3nt: TGTGCCAGTAATTTGGGGACAGGCATCCACGAGCAGTACTTC
v_gene: TRBV15; abundance: NA; d_gene: NA; j_gene: TRBJ2-5; CDR3aa: CATSRGNSLEGETQYF; CDR3nt: TGTGCCACCAGCAGGGGGAACAGCCTGGAGGGTGAGACCCAGTACTTC
v_gene: TRBV5-4; abundance: once; d_gene: NA; j_gene: TRBJ2-7; CDR3aa: CASSEGNEQYF; CDR3nt: TGTGCCAGCAGCGAGGGAAACGAGCAGTACTTC
v_gene: TRBV7-8; abundance: NA; d_gene: NA; j_gene: TRBJ2-2; CDR3aa: CASSSSLAYHANTGELFF; CDR3nt: TGTGCCAGCAGCTCAAGCCTAGCGTACCACGCGAACACCGGGGAGCTGTTTTTT
v_gene: TRBV19; abundance: NA; d_gene: TRBD1; j_gene: TRBJ2-7; CDR3aa: CASSIGRQGARGYEQYF; CDR3nt: TGTGCCAGTAGTATAGGGAGGCAGGGGGCGCGAGGCTACGAGCAGTACTTC
v_gene: TRBV6-6; abundance: NA; d_gene: TRBD2; j_gene: TRBJ2-3; CDR3aa: CASNPPGLVPDTQYF; CDR3nt: TGTGCCAGCAACCCCCCGGGACTAGTACCAGATACGCAGTATTTT
v_gene: TRBV6-2/TRBV6-3; abundance: few; d_gene: TRBD2; j_gene: TRBJ2-1; CDR3aa: CASSYSSGAYNEQFF; CDR3nt: TGTGCCAGCAGTTACAGTAGCGGGGCCTACAATGAGCAGTTCTTC